Described below is a single T cell receptor (beta chain) sequence and its context. Its antigen remains unknown. These data originate in a study of cytomegalovirus exposure and HLA in healthy donors. 13 Jbeta primers and 60 Vbeta primers were used for the PCR. Sequenced by immunoSEQ multiplex PCR; TCRdb stores in-frame clones only, minus some. This sample has 180,000 or so clones, with almost 80% found just once. Points from the study as a whole: Among TCR sequences, most were rare, though some public TCRs appeared in many donors. As a later analysis showed, a missense DCLRE1C variant was linked to trimming of TCR beta V- and J-genes.

Sequenced sample: PBMCs. The source is a man aged 50 to 60 in good health and CMV-seropositive.

The DNA for the CDR3 is TGTGCCAGCTCACCCATCCAGGGACAGGGGATCGAAGGCTACACCTTC. Protein sequence: CASSPIQGQGIEGYTF. The chain employs TRBV18 and TRBJ1-2, with TRBD1 matching 10 bases. This CDR3 has 16 amino acids. Germline V CDR1 and CDR2: KGHSH, LQKENI. Trimming took 3 bases from V and 8 from J; bases not matched to a gene: 12.